The subject of this entry is one T cell receptor (beta chain). What it binds is unknown. This entry comes from a study of early T cells in non-severe SARS-CoV-2 infection. Whole-study findings and limits: Clonotype matching in VDJdb favored anti-spike CD8 responses and did not capture private and CD4 specificities.

MiXCR, applied by TCRdb to the 5' RACE reads, yields one record per CDR3 protein. This table has 21,000 or so distinct CDR3 sequences, nearly 5.5% appearing once. The CDR3 covers 14 residues. V lost 3 bases, J lost 2 bases, and 10 bases lay in between. Germline V gene lookup returns CDR1 MDHEN and CDR2 SYDVKM. The sample comprised whole blood. The chain employs TRBV28 and TRBJ2-5; D gene ambiguous. This receptor was identified in an adult who was a healthcare worker with PCR-confirmed SARS-CoV-2 infection or an uninfected control (not recorded which). The DNA of the CDR3 is TGTGCCAGCAGTTTGCAGAGTCAGCAAGAGACCCAGTACTTC. Protein sequence: CASSLQSQQETQYF.